This TCR beta chain was sequenced during a study of cytomegalovirus exposure and HLA in healthy donors. CDR1 GTSNPN and CDR2 SVGIG come from the germline V gene (reference sequence). This CDR3 comprises 14 residues. The PCR was carried out with 60 Vbeta primers and 13 Jbeta primers. The table came from immunoSEQ multiplex PCR; TCRdb's copy has only in-frame clones and leaves some out. Its table records some 110,000 clones. The rearrangement joins TRBV30 to TRBJ2-5; tentative D call: TRBD1 (5 bases). TRBJ2-7 explains the end of the DNA better; the J call may be wrong. The sequencing sample was made of PBMCs. The sequence was collected from a man younger than 30 in good health and CMV-seronegative. In DNA form, the CDR3 reads TGTGCCTGGAGTGAGACAGTGGGGTTCCCCGAGCAGTACTTC. Amino acids: CAWSETVGFPEQYF.